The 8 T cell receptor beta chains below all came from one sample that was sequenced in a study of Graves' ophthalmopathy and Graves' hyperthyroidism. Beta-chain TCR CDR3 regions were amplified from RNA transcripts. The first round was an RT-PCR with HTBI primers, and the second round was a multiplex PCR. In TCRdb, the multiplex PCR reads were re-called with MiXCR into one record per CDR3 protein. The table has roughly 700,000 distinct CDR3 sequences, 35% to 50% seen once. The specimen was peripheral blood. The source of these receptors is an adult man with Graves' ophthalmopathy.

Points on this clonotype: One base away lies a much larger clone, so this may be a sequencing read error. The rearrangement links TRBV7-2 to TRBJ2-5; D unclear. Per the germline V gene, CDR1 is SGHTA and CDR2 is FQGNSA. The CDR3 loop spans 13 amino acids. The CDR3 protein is CASRRLLEETKYF. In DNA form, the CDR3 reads TGTGCCAGCAGGAGATTGCTCGAGGAGACCAAGTACTTC.

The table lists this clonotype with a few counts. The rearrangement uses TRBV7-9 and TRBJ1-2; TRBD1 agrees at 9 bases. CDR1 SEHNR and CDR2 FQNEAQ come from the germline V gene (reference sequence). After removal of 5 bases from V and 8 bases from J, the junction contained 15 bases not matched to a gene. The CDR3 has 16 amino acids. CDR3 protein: CASSQPQTGGLYGYTF. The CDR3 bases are TGTGCCAGCAGCCAACCCCAAACAGGGGGCCTCTACGGCTACACCTTC.

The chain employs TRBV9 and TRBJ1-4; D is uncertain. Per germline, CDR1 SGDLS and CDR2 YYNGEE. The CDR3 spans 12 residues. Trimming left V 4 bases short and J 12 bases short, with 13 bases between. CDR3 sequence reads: CASSQGQGQLFF. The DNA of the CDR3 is TGTGCCAGCAGCCAAGGTCAAGGCCAACTGTTTTTT.

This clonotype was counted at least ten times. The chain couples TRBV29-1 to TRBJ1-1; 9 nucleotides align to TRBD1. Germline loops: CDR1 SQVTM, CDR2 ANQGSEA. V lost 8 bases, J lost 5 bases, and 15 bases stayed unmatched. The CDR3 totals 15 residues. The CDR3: CSLFLQGAQGTEAFF. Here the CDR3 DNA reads TGCAGCCTATTTTTACAGGGGGCGCAGGGGACTGAAGCTTTCTTT.

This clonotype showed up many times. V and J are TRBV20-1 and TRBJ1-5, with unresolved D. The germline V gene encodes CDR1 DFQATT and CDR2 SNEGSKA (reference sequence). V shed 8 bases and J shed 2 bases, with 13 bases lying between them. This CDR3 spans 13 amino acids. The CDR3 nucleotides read TGCAGTTCCGGCGGCAAGGGCAATCAGCCCCAGCATTTT. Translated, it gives CSSGGKGNQPQHF.

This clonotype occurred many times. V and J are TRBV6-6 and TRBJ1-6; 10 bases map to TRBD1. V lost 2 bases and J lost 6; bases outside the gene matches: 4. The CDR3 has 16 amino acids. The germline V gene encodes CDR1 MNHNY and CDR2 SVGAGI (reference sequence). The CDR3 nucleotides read TGTGCCAGCAGTTACGGGGGACAGGGGCGTAATTCACCCCTCCACTTT. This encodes CASSYGGQGRNSPLHF.

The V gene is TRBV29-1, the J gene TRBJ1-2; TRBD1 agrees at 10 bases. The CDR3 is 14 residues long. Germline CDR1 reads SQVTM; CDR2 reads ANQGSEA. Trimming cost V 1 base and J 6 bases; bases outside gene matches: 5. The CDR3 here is CSVEVPGTGDGYTF. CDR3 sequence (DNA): TGCAGCGTTGAAGTCCCCGGGACAGGGGATGGCTACACCTTC. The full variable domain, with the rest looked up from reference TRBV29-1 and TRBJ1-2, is SAVISQKPSRDICQRGTSLTIQCQVDSQVTMMFWYRQQPGQSLTLIATANQGSEATYESGFVIDKFPISRPNLTFSTLTVSNMSPEDSSIYLCSVEVPGTGDGYTFGSGTRLTVV.

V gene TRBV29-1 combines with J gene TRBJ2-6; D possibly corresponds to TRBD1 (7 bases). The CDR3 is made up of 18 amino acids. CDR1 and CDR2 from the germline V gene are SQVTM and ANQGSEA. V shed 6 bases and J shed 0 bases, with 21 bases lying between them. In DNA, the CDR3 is TGCAGCGTCGCGGGACAGACCTCCCCACTCTCTGGGGCCAACGTCCTGACTTTC. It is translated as CSVAGQTSPLSGANVLTF.